These T cell receptor beta chains were read from a single sample in a study of T cell responses to AZD1222 COVID-19 vaccine. The assay was immunoSEQ multiplex PCR, and TCRdb's table has in-frame clones only and misses some. The table has 55,000 to 80,000 clones, less than 90% seen once. Sequences were derived from peripheral blood, sampled on day 0 of AZD1222 vaccination. All receptors derive from an adult in good health. Each CDR3 is given with its conserved first and last residue. Fields, in order: J gene, V gene, D gene, CDR3 protein. The D gene is left open where the match is weak.

J gene: TRBJ2-7
V gene: TRBV4-2
D gene: TRBD2
CDR3 protein: CASSQVGREFTYEQYF

J gene: TRBJ1-4
V gene: TRBV7-8
D gene: .
CDR3 protein: CASSSSWDSGKLFF

J gene: TRBJ1-6
V gene: TRBV5-1
D gene: .
CDR3 protein: CASSLSQGSYNSPLHF

J gene: TRBJ2-1
V gene: TRBV9
D gene: .
CDR3 protein: CASSPRGWLVADSSYNEQFF

J gene: TRBJ1-2
V gene: TRBV25-1
D gene: .
CDR3 protein: CASTTGTYGYTF

J gene: TRBJ1-1
V gene: TRBV14
D gene: .
CDR3 protein: CASSQTNTEAFF

J gene: TRBJ1-2
V gene: TRBV27
D gene: TRBD1
CDR3 protein: CASSPRTGAYGYTF

J gene: TRBJ1-4
V gene: TRBV28
D gene: .
CDR3 protein: CASSLSGRGPTNEKLFF

J gene: TRBJ2-7
V gene: TRBV5-1
D gene: TRBD1
CDR3 protein: CASSPGTGDSYEQYF

J gene: TRBJ1-4
V gene: TRBV4-3
D gene: TRBD1
CDR3 protein: CASSQTPTGKANEKLFF

J gene: TRBJ1-2
V gene: TRBV15
D gene: .
CDR3 protein: CATSRRAGYGYTF

J gene: TRBJ1-5
V gene: TRBV12-3/TRBV12-4
D gene: .
CDR3 protein: CASQNRPQPQHF

J gene: TRBJ1-6
V gene: TRBV6-4
D gene: TRBD1
CDR3 protein: CASRSGGGSNNSPLHF

J gene: TRBJ1-1
V gene: TRBV7-9
D gene: .
CDR3 protein: CASSRMAGNTEAFF

J gene: TRBJ2-1
V gene: TRBV7-2
D gene: TRBD2
CDR3 protein: CATSGGLAHNEQFF

J gene: TRBJ1-2
V gene: TRBV14
D gene: .
CDR3 protein: CASSQEARPNYGYTF

J gene: TRBJ1-2
V gene: TRBV28
D gene: TRBD1
CDR3 protein: CASRSGTGLIYGYTF

J gene: TRBJ1-1
V gene: TRBV6-5
D gene: .
CDR3 protein: CASRGGLNTEAFF

J gene: TRBJ2-3
V gene: TRBV19
D gene: .
CDR3 protein: CASNENRWSTDTQYF